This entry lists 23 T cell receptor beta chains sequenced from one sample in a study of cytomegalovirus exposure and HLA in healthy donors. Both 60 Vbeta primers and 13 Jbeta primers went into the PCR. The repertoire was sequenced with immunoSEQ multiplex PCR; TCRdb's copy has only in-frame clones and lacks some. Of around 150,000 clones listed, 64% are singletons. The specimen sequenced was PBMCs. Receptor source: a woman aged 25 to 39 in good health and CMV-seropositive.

This CDR3 is CASSPPGGVYEQYF. In DNA form, the CDR3 reads TGTGCCAGCTCACCACCCGGCGGAGTCTACGAGCAGTACTTC. This chain links TRBV18 with TRBJ2-7; D gene ambiguous. The germline V gene encodes CDR1 KGHSH and CDR2 LQKENI. The CDR3 loop spans 14 amino acids. The V end lost 0 bases, the J end lost 3 bases, and 9 bases lay between the germline ends.

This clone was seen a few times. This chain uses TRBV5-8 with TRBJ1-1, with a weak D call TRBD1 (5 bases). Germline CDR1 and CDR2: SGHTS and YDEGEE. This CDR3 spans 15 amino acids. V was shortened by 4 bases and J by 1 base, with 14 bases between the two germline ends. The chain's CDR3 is CASSVRARPNTEAFF. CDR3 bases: TGTGCCAGCAGCGTCAGGGCAAGACCGAACACTGAAGCTTTCTTT.

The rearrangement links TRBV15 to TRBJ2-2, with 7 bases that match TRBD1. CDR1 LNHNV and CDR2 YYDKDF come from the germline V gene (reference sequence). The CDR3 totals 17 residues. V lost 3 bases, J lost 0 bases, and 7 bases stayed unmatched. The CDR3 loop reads CATSRQQGSPNTGELFF. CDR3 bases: TGTGCCACCAGCAGGCAACAGGGGAGCCCGAACACCGGGGAGCTGTTTTTT.

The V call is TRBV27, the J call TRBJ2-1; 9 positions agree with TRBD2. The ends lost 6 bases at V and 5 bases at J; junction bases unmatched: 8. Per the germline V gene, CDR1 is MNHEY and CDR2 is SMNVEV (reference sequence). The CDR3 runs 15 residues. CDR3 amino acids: CASSIMTSGDNEQFF. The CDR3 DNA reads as TGTGCCAGCAGCATAATGACTAGCGGAGACAATGAGCAGTTCTTC.

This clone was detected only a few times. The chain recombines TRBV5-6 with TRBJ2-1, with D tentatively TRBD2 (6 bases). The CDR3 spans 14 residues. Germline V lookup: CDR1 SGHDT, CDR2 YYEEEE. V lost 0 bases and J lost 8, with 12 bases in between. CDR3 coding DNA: TGTGCCAGCAGCTTGGAAAGGAGGGGCGATGAGCAGTTCTTC. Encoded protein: CASSLERRGDEQFF.

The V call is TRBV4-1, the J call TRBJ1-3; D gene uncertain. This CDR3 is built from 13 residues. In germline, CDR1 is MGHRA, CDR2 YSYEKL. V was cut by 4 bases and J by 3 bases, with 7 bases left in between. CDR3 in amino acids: CASSLHGGNTIYF. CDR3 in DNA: TGCGCCAGCAGCCTACATGGTGGAAACACCATATATTTT.

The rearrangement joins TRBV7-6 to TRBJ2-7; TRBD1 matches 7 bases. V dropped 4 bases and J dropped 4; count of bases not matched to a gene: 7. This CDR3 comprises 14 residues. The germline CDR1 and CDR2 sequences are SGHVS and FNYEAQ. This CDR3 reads CASSSNSGGYEQYF. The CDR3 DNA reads TGTGCCAGCAGCTCAAATTCAGGGGGTTACGAGCAGTACTTC.

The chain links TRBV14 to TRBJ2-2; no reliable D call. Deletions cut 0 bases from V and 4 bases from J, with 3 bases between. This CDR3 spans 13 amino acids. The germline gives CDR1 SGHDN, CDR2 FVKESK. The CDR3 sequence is CASSQDLTGELFF. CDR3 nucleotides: TGTGCCAGCAGCCAAGATCTCACCGGGGAGCTGTTTTTT.

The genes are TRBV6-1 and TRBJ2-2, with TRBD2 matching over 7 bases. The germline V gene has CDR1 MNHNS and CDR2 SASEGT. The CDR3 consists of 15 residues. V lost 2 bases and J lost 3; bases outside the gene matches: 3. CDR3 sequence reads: CASSEWGGDTGELFF. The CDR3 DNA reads TGTGCCAGCAGTGAATGGGGAGGGGACACCGGGGAGCTGTTTTTT.

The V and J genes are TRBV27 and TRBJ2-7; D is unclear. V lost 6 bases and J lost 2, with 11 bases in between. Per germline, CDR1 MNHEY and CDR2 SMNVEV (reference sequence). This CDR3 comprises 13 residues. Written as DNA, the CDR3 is TGTGCCAGCAGCTCCGCCACTCCCTACGAGCAGTACTTC. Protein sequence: CASSSATPYEQYF.

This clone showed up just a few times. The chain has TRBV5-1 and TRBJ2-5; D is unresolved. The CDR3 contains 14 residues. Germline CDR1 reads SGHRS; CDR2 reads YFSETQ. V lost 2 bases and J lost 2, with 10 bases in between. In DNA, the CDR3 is TGCGCCAGCAGCTTAATCCAAACACAAGAGACCCAGTACTTC. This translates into CASSLIQTQETQYF.

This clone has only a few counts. CDR3 region: CASSLVSGTDTQYF. The CDR3 nucleotides read TGTGCCAGCAGCCTTGTGAGCGGCACAGATACGCAGTATTTT. The V and J genes are TRBV4-2 and TRBJ2-3; the D is unclear. V lost 4 bases, J lost 1 base, and 9 bases lay in between. Germline values: CDR1 LGHNA, CDR2 YNFKEQ. The CDR3 is made up of 14 amino acids.

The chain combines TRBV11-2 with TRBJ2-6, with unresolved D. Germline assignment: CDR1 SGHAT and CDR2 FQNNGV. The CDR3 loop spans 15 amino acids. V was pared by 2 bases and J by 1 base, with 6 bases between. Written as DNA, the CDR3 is TGTGCCAGCAGCTTATTCGGGTCTGGGGCCAACGTCCTGACTTTC. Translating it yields CASSLFGSGANVLTF.

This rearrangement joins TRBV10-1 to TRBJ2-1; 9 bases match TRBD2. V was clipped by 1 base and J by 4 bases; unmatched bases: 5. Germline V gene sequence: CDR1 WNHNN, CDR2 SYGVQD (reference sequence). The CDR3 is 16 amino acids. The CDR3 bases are TGCGCCAGCAGTGAGTTCGGAGCGGGAGGTTACAATGAGCAGTTCTTC. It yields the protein CASSEFGAGGYNEQFF.

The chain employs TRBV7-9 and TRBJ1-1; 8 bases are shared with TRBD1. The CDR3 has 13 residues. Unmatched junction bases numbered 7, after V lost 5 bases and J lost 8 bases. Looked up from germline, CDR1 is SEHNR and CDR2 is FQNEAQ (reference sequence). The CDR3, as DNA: TGTGCCAGCAGCGCGGGGACAGGCCGGGAAGCTTTCTTT. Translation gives CASSAGTGREAFF.

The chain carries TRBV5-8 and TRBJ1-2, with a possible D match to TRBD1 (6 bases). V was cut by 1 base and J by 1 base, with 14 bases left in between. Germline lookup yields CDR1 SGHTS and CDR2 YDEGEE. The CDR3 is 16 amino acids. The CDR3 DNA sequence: TGTGCCAGCAGCTTGACATGGACAGAAAATAACTATGGCTACACCTTC. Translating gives CASSLTWTENNYGYTF. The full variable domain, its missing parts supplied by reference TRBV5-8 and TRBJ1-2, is EAGVTQSPTHLIKTRGQQATLRCSPISGHTSVYWYQQALGLGLQFLLWYDEGEERNRGNFPPRFSGRQFPNYSSELNVNALELEDSALYLCASSLTWTENNYGYTFGSGTRLTVV.

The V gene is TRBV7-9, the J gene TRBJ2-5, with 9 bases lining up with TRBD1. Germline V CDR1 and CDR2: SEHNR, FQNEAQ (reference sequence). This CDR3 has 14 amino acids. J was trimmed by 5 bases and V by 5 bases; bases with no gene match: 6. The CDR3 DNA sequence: TGTGCCAGCAGCCCCGGGACAGGGAGCGAGACCCAGTACTTC. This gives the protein CASSPGTGSETQYF.

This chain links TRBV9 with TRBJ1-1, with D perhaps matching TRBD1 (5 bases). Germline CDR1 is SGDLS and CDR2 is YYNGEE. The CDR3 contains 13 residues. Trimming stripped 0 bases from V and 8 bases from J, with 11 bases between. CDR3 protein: CASSVEGTGEAFF. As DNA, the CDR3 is TGTGCCAGCAGCGTAGAGGGGACTGGCGAAGCTTTCTTT.

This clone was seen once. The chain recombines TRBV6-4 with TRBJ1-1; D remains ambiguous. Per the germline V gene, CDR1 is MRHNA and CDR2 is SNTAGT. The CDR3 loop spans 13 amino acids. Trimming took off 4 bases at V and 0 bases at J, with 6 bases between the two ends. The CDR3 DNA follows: TGTGCCAGCAGTGCCCAGTTGAACACTGAAGCTTTCTTT. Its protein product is CASSAQLNTEAFF.

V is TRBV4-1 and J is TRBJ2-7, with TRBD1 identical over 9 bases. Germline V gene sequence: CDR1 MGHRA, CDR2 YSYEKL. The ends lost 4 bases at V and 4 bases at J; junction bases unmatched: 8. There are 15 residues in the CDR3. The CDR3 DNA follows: TGCGCCAGCAGCCGATCGGGACAGGGAGGATACGAGCAGTACTTC. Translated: CASSRSGQGGYEQYF.

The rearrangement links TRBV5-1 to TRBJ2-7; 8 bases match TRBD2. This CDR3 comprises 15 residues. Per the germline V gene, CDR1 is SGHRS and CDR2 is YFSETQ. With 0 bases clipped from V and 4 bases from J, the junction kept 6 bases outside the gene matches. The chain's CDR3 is CASSLGLGLEYEQYF. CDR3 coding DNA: TGCGCCAGCAGCTTGGGGTTGGGACTAGAGTACGAGCAGTACTTC.

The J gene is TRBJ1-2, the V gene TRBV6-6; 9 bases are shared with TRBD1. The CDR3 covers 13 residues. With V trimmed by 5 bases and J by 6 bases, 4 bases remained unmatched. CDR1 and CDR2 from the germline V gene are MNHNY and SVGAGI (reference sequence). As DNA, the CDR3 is TGTGCCAGCAGTCCGGGACAGGGTCATGGCTACACCTTC. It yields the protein CASSPGQGHGYTF.

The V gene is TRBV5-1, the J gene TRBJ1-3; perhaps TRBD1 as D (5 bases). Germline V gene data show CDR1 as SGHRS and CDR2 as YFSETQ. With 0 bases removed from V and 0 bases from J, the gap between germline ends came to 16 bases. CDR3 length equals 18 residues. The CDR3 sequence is CASSLEGQGPISGNTIYF. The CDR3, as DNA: TGCGCCAGCAGCTTGGAGGGGCAAGGGCCTATCTCTGGAAACACCATATATTTT.